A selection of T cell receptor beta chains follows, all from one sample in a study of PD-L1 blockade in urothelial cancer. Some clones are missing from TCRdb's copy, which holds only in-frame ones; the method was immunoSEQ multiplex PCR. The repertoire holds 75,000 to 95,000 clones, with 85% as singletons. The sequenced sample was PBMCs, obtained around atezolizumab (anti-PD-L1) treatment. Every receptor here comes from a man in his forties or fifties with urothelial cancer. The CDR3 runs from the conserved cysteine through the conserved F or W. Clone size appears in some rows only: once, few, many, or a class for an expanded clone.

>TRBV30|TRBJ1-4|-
CAWSDRNEKLFF
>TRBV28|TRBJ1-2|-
CASSPHSVQGSFRGYTF
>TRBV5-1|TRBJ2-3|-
CASSFTSGITDTQYF
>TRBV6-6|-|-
CASSYLGAEQYF
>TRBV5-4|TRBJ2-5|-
CASSSQGARQETQYF
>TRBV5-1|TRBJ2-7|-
CASSSAGTTIYEQYF
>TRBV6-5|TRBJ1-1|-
CASSPRGGTEAFF
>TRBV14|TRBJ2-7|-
CASSQVVGYEQYF
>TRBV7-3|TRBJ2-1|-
CASSFGLGLANNEQFF
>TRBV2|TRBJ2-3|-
CATEWDSRVSTDTQYF
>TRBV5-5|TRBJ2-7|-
CASFTGLALSYEQYF
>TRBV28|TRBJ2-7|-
CASSFLAGGYEQYF
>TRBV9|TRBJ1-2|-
CASSQMGGDYGYTF
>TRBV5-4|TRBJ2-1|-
CASSLAPLVAGGPGNEQFF
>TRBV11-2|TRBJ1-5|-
CASSLDLNQPQHF
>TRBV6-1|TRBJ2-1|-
CASKVGNEQFF
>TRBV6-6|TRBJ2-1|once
CASSPGLETYNEQFF
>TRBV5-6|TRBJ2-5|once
CASSSRTGLRWETQYF
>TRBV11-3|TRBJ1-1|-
CASSLSVSTEAFF
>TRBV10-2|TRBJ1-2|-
CATLGEATNYGYTF
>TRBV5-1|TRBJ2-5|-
CASSPSLAGAEKTQYF
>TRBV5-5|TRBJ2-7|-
CASSLEIAYEQYF
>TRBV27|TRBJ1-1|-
CASRLTGNWMNTEAFF
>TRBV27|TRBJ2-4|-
CASSLSGGERRNIQYF
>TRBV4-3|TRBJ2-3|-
CASRAGGLDTQYF
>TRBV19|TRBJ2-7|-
CASSILRVAYEQYF
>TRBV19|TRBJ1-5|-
CASIPGPYQPQHF
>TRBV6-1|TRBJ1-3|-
CASRDRDLGNTIYF
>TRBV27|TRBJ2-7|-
CASTSGEGSYEQYF
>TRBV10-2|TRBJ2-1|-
CASSAGLAGVDEQFF
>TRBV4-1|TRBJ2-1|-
CASSQDRPLTGFEQFF
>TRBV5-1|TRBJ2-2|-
CASSHKREGSTGELFF
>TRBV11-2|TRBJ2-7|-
CASSLLKQGNSYEQYF
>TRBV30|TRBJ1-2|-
CASRRFRGFGYTF
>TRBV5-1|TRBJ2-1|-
CASRGAAAYNEQFF
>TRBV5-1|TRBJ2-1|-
CASSSTSGRLGEQFF
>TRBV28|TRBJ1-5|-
CASSLLGQVNQPQHF
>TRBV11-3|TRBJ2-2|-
CASSSDRGATGELFF
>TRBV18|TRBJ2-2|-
CASRGGAANTGELFF
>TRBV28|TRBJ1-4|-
CASSARTGSIGEKLFF
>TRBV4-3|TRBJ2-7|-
CASSQDLRRGSTYEQYF
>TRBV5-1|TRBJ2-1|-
CASSLTSGHYNEQFF
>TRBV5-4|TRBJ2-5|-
CASSFLETQYF
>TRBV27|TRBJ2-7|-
CASSFNRASYEQYF
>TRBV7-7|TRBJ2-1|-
CASSPTSLISSGNTYEQFF
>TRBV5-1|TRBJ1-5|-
CASSLGQDQPQHF
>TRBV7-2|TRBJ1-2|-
CASSLDYTGYTF
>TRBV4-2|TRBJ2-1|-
CASSSPGGSGKGNEQFF
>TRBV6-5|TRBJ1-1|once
CASSYSRGHTEAFF
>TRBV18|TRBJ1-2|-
CASSPGTGANYGYTF
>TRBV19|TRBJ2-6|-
CASISGRAGANVLTF
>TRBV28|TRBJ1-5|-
CASRREINQPQHF
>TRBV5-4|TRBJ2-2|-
CASSLGLRGTGELFF
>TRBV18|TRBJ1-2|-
CASSELRHYGYTF